This T cell receptor beta chain emerged from a study of blood T cell repertoires in COVID-19. Study-level information: Some COVID-19 samples were acute and others convalescent; all came from the United States, Italy and Spain. From T cells, B-cell-depleted T cells, or PBMCs came the material, which was cDNA or gDNA.

This clone has more than one count but fewer than ten. Germline V gene lookup returns CDR1 SGHTA and CDR2 FQGTGA. V lost 5 bases and J lost 4; bases outside the gene matches: 19. This CDR3 is 18 amino acids long. Authors' data handling: Nucleated cell counts were estimated from reference gene primer amplification. TCRdb's table, derived via immunoSEQ multiplex PCR, lists solely in-frame clones and lacks some. From that table come the V and J calls and clone size; the DNA was used to work out D and trimming. The sample carries tens of thousands of clones, approximately 85% recorded once. The chain is built from TRBV7-3 and TRBJ2-7, with 8 bases that match TRBD1. The TCR comes from a man aged 55 to 69 with acute or convalescent COVID-19. Sequencing input: peripheral blood. The CDR3 nucleotides are TGTGCCAGCAGCACCCCAGGACAGGGTCAAAGGAAATATTACGAGCAGTACTTC. This codes for CASSTPGQGQRKYYEQYF.